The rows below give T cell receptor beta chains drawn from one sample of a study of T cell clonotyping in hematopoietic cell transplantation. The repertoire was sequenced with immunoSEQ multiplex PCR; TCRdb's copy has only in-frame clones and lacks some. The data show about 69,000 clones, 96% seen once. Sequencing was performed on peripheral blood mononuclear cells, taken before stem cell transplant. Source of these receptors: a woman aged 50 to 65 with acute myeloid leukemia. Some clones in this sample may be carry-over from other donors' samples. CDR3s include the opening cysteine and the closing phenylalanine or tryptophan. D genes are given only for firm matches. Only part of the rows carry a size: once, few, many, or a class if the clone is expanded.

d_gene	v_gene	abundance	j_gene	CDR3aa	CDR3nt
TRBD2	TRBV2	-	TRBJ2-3	CARLSAGGTDTQYF	TGTGCCAGGTTGTCAGCGGGAGGCACAGATACGCAGTATTTT
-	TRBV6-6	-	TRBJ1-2	CASSVKTGSYGYTF	TGTGCCAGCAGCGTTAAAACAGGGAGCTATGGCTACACCTTC
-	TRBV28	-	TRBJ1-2	CASWGDWGYTF	TGTGCCAGCTGGGGGGATTGGGGCTACACCTTC
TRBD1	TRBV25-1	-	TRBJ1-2	CASSERGQAAYVGYTF	TGTGCCAGCAGTGAGCGGGGACAGGCCGCCTATGTAGGCTACACCTTC
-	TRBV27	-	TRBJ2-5	CASSSRIDRTETQYF	TGTGCCAGCAGTTCCAGAATCGACAGGACGGAGACCCAGTACTTC
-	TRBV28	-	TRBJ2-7	CASRSGTPYEQYF	TGTGCCAGCAGATCTGGGACCCCCTACGAGCAGTACTTC
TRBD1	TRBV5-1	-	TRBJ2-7	CASSTGTGAIGDEQYF	TGCGCCAGCAGCACCGGGACAGGGGCTATTGGCGACGAGCAGTACTTC
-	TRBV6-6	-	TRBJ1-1	CASSSGPNTEAFF	TGTGCCAGCAGTTCCGGACCTAACACTGAAGCTTTCTTT
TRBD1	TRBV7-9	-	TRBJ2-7	CASSPTGGHEQYF	TGTGCCAGCAGCCCGACAGGGGGTCACGAGCAGTACTTC
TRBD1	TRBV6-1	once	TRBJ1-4	CASSGQMATNEKLFF	TGTGCCAGCTCGGGACAGATGGCAACTAATGAAAAACTGTTTTTT
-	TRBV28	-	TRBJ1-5	CASSLFRGGGLSNQPQHF	TGTGCCAGCAGTTTATTTCGAGGCGGGGGCCTTAGCAATCAGCCCCAGCATTTT
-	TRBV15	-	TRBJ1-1	CATRKPWGTEAFF	TGTGCCACCAGGAAACCATGGGGGACTGAAGCTTTCTTT
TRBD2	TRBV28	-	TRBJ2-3	CASRRSFGRYTDTQYF	TGTGCCAGCCGGAGGAGTTTCGGGAGGTACACAGATACGCAGTATTTT
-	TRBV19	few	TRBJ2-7	CASRDRTLGNSYEQYF	TGTGCCTCCAGGGATAGGACCCTGGGGAACTCCTACGAGCAGTACTTC
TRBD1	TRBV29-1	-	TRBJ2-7	CSVGTGGSTYEQYF	TGCAGCGTCGGGACAGGGGGATCCACCTACGAGCAGTACTTC
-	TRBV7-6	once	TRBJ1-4	CASSLRGESNEKLFF	TGTGCCAGCAGCTTAAGGGGAGAGTCTAATGAAAAACTGTTTTTT
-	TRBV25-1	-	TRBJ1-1	CASSERGSTEAFF	TGTGCCAGCAGTGAACGAGGGAGCACTGAAGCTTTCTTT
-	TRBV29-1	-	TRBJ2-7	CSAQGSSFYEQYF	TGCAGCGCCCAGGGGTCTTCCTTTTACGAGCAGTACTTC
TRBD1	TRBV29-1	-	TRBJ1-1	CSAQGGINTEAFF	TGCAGCGCCCAGGGGGGGATTAACACTGAAGCTTTCTTT
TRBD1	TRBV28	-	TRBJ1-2	CASSKSDRAYGYTF	TGTGCCAGCAGCAAAAGCGACAGGGCCTATGGCTACACCTTC
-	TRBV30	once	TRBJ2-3	CAWSVGGDTQYF	TGTGCCTGGAGTGTAGGGGGAGATACGCAGTATTTT
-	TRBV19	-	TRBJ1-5	CASNRQGGNQPQHF	TGTGCCAGTAATCGGCAGGGTGGGAATCAGCCCCAGCATTTT
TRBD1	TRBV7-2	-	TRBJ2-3	CASSLSGARGPDTQYF	TGTGCCAGCAGCTTAAGTGGCGCGAGGGGGCCAGATACGCAGTATTTT
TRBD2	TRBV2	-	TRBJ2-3	CASSARTSGHTDTQYF	TGTGCCAGCAGCGCCAGGACTAGCGGGCACACAGATACGCAGTATTTT
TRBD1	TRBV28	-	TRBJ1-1	CASSIQGWTEAFF	TGTGCCAGCAGCATACAGGGGTGGACTGAAGCTTTCTTT
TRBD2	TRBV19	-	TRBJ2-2	CASTPGGDTGELFF	TGTGCCAGTACCCCGGGAGGGGACACCGGGGAGCTGTTTTTT
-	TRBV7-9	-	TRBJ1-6	CASSFTASPLHF	TGTGCCAGCAGCTTCACGGCCTCACCCCTCCACTTT
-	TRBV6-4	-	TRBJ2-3	CASRAEGLSTDTQYF	TGTGCCAGCAGGGCGGAGGGGCTCAGCACAGATACGCAGTATTTT
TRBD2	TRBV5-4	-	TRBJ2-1	CASSLGGSGINNEQFF	TGTGCCAGCAGCTTGGGGGGTAGCGGGATTAACAATGAGCAGTTCTTC
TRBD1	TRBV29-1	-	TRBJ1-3	CSVRTGRGGNTIYF	TGCAGCGTCCGGACAGGGAGAGGTGGAAACACCATATATTTT
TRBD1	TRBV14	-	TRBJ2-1	CASSHWTGAWDEQFF	TGTGCCAGCAGCCACTGGACAGGGGCGTGGGATGAGCAGTTCTTC
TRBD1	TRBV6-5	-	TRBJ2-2	CASSLFGTGRTGELFF	TGTGCCAGCAGTTTGTTTGGGACAGGGCGAACCGGGGAGCTGTTTTTT
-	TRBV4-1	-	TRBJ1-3	CASSFDGGNTIYF	TGCGCCAGCAGTTTTGACGGAGGAAACACCATATATTTT
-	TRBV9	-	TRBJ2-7	CASSVGQEGGLEQYF	TGTGCCAGCAGCGTAGGACAGGAAGGTGGCCTCGAGCAGTACTTC
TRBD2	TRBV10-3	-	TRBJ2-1	CAISAGLAGSNEQFF	TGTGCCATCAGCGCGGGACTAGCGGGTAGCAATGAGCAGTTCTTC
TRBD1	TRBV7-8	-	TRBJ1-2	CASSLGQTNYGYTF	TGTGCCAGCAGCTTGGGACAGACTAACTATGGCTACACCTTC
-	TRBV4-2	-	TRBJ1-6	CASSRQSSRDNSPLHF	TGTGCCAGCAGCCGACAGAGTTCTCGGGATAATTCACCCCTCCACTTT
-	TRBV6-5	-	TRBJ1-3	CASSYSNRVGNTIYF	TGTGCCAGCAGTTACTCGAATAGGGTTGGAAACACCATATATTTT
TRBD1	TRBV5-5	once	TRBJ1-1	CASSLGQGARDTEAFF	TGTGCCAGCAGCCTGGGACAGGGGGCGAGGGACACTGAAGCTTTCTTT